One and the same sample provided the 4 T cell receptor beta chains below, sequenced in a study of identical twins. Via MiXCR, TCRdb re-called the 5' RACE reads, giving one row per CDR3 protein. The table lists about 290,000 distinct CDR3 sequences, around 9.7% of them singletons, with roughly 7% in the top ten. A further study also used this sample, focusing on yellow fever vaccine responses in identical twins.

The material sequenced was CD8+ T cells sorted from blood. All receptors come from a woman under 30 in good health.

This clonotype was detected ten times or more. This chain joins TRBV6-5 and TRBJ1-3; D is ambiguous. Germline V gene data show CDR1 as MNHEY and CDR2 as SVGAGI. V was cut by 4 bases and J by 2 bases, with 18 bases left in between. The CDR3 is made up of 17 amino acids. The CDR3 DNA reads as TGTGCCAGCAGTTCGTCGGCGTGGCATTCCCCTGGAAACACCATATATTTT. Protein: CASSSSAWHSPGNTIYF.

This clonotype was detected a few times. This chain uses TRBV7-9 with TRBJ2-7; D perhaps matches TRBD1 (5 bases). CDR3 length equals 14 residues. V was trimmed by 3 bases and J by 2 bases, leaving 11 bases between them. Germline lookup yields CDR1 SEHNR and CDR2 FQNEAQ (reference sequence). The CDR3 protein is CASSLGRPPYEQYF. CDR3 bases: TGTGCCAGCAGCTTGGGGCGGCCCCCCTACGAGCAGTACTTC.

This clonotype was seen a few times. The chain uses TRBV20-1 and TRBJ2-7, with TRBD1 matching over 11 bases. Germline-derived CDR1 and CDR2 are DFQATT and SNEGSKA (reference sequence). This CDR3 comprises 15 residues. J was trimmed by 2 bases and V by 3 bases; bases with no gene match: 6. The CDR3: CSARPRDRGAYEQYF. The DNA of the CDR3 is TGCAGTGCTAGGCCCCGGGACAGGGGGGCCTACGAGCAGTACTTC.

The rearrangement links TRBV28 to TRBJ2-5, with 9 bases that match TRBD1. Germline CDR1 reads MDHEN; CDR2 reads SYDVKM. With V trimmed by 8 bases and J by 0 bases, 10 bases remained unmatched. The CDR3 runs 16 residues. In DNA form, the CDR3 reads TGTGCCAGCCTCTCCTCCGACAGGGGGTACCAAGAGACCCAGTACTTC. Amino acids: CASLSSDRGYQETQYF.